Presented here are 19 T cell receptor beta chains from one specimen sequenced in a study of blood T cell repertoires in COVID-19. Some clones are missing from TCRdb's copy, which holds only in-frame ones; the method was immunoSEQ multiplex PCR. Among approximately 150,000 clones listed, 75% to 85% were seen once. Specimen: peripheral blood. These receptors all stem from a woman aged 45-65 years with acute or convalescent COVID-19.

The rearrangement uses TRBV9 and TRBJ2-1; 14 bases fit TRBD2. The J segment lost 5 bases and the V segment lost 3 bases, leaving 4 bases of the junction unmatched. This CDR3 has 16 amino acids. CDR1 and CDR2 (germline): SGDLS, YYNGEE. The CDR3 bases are TGTGCCAGCAGCGGAAGACTAGCGGGGGGGAACAATGAGCAGTTCTTC. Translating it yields CASSGRLAGGNNEQFF.

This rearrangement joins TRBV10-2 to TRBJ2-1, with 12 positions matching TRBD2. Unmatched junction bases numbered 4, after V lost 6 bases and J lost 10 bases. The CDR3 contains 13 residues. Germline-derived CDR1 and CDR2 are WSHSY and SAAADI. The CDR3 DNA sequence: TGCGCCAGCAGATGGACTAGCGGGGACGAGCAGTTCTTC. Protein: CASRWTSGDEQFF.

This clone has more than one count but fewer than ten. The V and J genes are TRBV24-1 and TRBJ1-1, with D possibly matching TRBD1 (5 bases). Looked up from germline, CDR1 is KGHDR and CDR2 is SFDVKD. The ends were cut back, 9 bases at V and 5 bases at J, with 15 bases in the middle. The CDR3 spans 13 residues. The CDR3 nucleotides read TGTGCCACCGCTGCGCAGGGATCAACTGAAGCTTTCTTT. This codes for CATAAQGSTEAFF.

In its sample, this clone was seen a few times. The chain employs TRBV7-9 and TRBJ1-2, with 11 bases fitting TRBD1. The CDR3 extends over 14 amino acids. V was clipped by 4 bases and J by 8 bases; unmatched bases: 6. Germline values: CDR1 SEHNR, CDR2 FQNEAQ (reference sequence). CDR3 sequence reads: CASSWTGGSQGYTF. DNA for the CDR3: TGTGCCAGCAGCTGGACAGGGGGCTCGCAGGGCTACACCTTC.

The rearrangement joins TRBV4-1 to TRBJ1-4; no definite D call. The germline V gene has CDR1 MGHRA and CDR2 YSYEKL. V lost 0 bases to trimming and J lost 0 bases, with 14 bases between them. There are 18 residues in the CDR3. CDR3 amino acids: CASSQEFRSTATNEKLFF. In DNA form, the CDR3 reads TGCGCCAGCAGCCAAGAGTTTCGTTCCACTGCAACTAATGAAAAACTGTTTTTT.

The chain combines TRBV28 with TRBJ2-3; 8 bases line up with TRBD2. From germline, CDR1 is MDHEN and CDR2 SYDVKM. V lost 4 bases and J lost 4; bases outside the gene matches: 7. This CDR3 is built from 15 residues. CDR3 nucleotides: TGTGCCAGCAGTTCGGGACTAGGGACATCAGATACGCAGTATTTT. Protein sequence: CASSSGLGTSDTQYF.

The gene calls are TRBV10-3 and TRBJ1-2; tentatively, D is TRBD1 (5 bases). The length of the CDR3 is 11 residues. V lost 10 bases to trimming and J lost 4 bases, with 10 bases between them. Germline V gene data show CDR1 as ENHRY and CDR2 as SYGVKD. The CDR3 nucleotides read TGTGCCACCGGGGGTATCTATGGCTACACCTTC. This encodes CATGGIYGYTF.

The CDR3 spells CASSSGAAGNTIYF. The DNA for the CDR3 is TGTGCCAGCAGTTCAGGGGCAGCCGGAAACACCATATATTTT. This chain links TRBV28 with TRBJ1-3; the D gene is possibly TRBD1 (6 bases). CDR3 length: 14 amino acids. The V and J ends lost 4 bases and 4 bases respectively, with 11 bases between them. The germline V gene has CDR1 MDHEN and CDR2 SYDVKM.

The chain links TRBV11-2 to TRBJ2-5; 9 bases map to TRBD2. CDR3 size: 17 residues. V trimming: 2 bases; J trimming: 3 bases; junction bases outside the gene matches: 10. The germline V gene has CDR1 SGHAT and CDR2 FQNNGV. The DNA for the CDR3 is TGTGCCAGCAGCTTAACCCTTCGGCTAGCGGGGAAAGAGACCCAGTACTTC. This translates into CASSLTLRLAGKETQYF.

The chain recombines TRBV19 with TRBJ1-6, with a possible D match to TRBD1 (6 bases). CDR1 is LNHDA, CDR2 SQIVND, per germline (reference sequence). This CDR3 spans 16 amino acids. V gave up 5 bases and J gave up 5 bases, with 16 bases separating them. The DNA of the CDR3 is TGTGCCAGTAGTCCAGCGGACAGTTTTAATAATTCACCCCTCCACTTT. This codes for CASSPADSFNNSPLHF.

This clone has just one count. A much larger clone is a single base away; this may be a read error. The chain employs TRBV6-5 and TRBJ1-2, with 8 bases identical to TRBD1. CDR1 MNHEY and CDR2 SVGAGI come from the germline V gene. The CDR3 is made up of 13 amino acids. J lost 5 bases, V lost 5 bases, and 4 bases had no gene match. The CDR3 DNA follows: TGTGCCAGCAGTCGTAGACAGGGGTATGGCTACACCTTC. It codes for CASSRRQGYGYTF.

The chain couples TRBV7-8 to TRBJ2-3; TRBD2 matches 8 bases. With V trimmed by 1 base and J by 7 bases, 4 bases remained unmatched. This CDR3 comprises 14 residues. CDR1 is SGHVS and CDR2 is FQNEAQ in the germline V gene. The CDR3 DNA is TGTGCCAGCAGCTTAGACGGGGGGGGAAATACGCAGTATTTT. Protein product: CASSLDGGGNTQYF.

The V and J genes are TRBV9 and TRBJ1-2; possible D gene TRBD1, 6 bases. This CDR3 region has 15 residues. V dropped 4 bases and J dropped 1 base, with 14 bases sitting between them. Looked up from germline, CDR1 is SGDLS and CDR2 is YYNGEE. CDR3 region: CASSKQGLSNYGYTF. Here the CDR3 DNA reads TGTGCCAGCAGCAAACAGGGTTTAAGTAACTATGGCTACACCTTC. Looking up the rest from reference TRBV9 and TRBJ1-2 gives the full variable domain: DSGVTQTPKHLITATGQRVTLRCSPRSGDLSVYWYQQSLDQGLQFLIQYYNGEERAKGNILERFSAQQFPDLHSELNLSSLELGDSALYFCASSKQGLSNYGYTFGSGTRLTVV.

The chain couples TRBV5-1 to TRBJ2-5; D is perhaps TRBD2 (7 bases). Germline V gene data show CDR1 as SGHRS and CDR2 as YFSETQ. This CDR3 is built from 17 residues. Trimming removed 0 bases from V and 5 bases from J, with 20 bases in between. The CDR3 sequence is CASSLEGRGASSETQYF. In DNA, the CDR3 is TGCGCCAGCAGCTTGGAAGGACGGGGGGCGTCGTCGGAGACCCAGTACTTC.

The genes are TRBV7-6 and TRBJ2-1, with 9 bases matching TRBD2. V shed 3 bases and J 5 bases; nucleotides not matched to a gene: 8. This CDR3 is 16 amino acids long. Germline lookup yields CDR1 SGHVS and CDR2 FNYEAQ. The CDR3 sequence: CASSFGVERGDNEQFF. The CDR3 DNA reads TGTGCCAGCAGCTTCGGAGTGGAGCGGGGGGACAATGAGCAGTTCTTC.

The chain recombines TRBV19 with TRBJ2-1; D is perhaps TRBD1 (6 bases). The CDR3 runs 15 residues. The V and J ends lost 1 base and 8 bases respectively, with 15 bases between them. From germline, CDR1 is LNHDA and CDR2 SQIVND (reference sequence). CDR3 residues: CASSIVSGAYDEQFF. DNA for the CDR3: TGTGCCAGTAGTATAGTGTCAGGGGCTTATGATGAGCAGTTCTTC.

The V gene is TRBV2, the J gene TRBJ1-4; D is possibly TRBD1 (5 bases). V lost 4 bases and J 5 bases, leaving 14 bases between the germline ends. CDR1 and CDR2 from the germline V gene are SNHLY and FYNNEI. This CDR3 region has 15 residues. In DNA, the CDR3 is TGTGCCAGCAGTGTTACTCCGGGGGAGAATGAAAAACTGTTTTTT. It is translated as CASSVTPGENEKLFF. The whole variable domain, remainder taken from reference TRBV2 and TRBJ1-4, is EPEVTQTPSHQVTQMGQEVILRCVPISNHLYFYWYRQILGQKVEFLVSFYNNEISEKSEIFDDQFSVERPDGSNFTLKIRSTKLEDSAMYFCASSVTPGENEKLFFGSGTQLSVL.

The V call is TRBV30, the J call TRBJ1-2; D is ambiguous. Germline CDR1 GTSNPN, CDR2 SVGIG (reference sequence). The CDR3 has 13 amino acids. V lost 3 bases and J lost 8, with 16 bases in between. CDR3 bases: TGTGCCTGGAGCTACACGGATCGCGGAGGCTACACCTTC. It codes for CAWSYTDRGGYTF.

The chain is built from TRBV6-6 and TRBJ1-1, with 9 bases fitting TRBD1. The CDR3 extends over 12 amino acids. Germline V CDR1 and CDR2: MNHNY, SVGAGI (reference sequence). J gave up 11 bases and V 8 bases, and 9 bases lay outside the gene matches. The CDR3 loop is CASWGQGVRAFF. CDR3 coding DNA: TGTGCCAGCTGGGGACAGGGCGTACGGGCTTTCTTT.